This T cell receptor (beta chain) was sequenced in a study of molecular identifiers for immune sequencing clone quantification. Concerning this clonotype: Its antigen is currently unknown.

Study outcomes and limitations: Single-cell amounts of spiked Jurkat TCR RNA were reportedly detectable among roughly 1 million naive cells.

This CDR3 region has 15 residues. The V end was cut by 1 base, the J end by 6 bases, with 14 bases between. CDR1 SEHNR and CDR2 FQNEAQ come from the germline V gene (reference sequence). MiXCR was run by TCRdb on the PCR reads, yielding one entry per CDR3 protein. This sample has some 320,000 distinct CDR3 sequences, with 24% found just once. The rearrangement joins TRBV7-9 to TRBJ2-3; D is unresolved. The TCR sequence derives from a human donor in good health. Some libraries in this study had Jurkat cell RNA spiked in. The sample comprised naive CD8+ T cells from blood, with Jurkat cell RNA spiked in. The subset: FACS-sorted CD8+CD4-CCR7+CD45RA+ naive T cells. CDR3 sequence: CASSLEVGSLDTQYF. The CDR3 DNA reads TGTGCCAGCAGCTTAGAGGTTGGTAGCTTGGATACGCAGTATTTT.